What follows are 27 T cell receptor beta chains derived from one specimen sequenced in a study of identical twins. TCRdb re-analysed the 5' RACE reads in MiXCR, keeping a single row per CDR3 protein. Here the sample spans about 240,000 distinct CDR3 sequences, roughly 7.5% being singletons. The sample was also reused in another study, on yellow fever vaccine responses in identical twins.

The source material was CD8+ T cells sorted from blood. The receptors derive from a woman between 18 and 30 years old in good health.

In its sample, this clonotype was seen a few times. The rearrangement links TRBV7-7 to TRBJ2-1, with D unclear. Trimming cost V 5 bases and J 8 bases, with 13 bases left between them. The germline CDR1 and CDR2 sequences are SSHAT and FNYEAQ (reference sequence). This CDR3 is 13 amino acids long. CDR3 DNA sequence: TGTGCCAGCAGCCCTACTGGAACGGATGAGCAGTTCTTC. Translating gives CASSPTGTDEQFF.

This clonotype was found once. A single base separates this from a much larger clone, so it may be a read error. This chain uses TRBV7-3 with TRBJ2-1, with 7 bases lining up with TRBD1. Germline V gene data show CDR1 as SGHTA and CDR2 as FQGTGA. V dropped 2 bases and J dropped 3; count of bases not matched to a gene: 4. The CDR3 consists of 15 residues. This chain's CDR3 is CASSLDPGGYNEQFF. The CDR3 coding sequence is TGTGCCAGCAGCTTAGATCCAGGGGGCTACAATGAGCAGTTCTTC.

This clonotype has only a few counts. This chain joins TRBV7-8 and TRBJ2-7; the match to TRBD2 covers 7 bases. With V trimmed by 8 bases and J by 0 bases, 10 bases remained unmatched. The CDR3 extends over 15 amino acids. Germline CDR1 and CDR2: SGHVS and FQNEAQ. The chain's CDR3 is CASAFSAGSSYEQYF. The CDR3 DNA is TGTGCCAGCGCTTTCTCAGCGGGAAGCTCCTACGAGCAGTACTTC.

The table lists this clonotype with many counts. The genes are TRBV7-9 and TRBJ2-1; 8 bases agree with TRBD2. CDR1 is SEHNR and CDR2 is FQNEAQ in the germline V gene (reference sequence). The V segment lost 5 bases and the J segment 7 bases; nucleotides outside the gene matches: 16. The CDR3 loop spans 17 amino acids. The CDR3 sequence is CASSPGLAFASRNEQFF. CDR3 in DNA: TGTGCCAGCAGCCCCGGACTAGCATTCGCTTCAAGGAATGAGCAGTTCTTC.

The chain recombines TRBV7-2 with TRBJ2-7; D not resolved. Between the trimmed V and J ends, which lost 8 bases and 0 bases, there was a span of 8 bases. CDR1 and CDR2 (germline): SGHTA, FQGNSA. This CDR3 is 12 amino acids long. The CDR3 sequence is CASRLSSYEQYF. CDR3 nucleotide sequence: TGTGCCAGCCGGTTGAGCTCCTACGAGCAGTACTTC.

This clonotype was seen repeatedly, ten times or more. The chain joins TRBV7-9 to TRBJ1-2; D call uncertain. Trimming removed 1 base at V and 4 bases at J, with 10 bases between. The CDR3 length is 14 residues. Per the germline V gene, CDR1 is SEHNR and CDR2 is FQNEAQ (reference sequence). CDR3 residues: CASSLEQGSYGYTF. CDR3 nucleotides: TGTGCCAGCAGCTTAGAGCAAGGGAGCTATGGCTACACCTTC.

The chain has TRBV20-1 and TRBJ2-7; D uncertain. CDR3 length equals 13 residues. CDR1 is DFQATT and CDR2 is SNEGSKA in the germline V gene (reference sequence). V dropped 3 bases and J dropped 2 bases, with 11 bases sitting between them. CDR3 loop: CSASRLLAYEQYF. In nucleotides, the CDR3 is TGCAGTGCTAGTCGGCTGCTGGCCTACGAGCAGTACTTC.

This clonotype occurred a few times. The J gene is TRBJ2-7, the V gene TRBV4-1; D is possibly TRBD2 (6 bases). V was trimmed by 2 bases and J by 0 bases, leaving 11 bases between them. There are 15 residues in the CDR3. The germline gives CDR1 MGHRA, CDR2 YSYEKL. The CDR3 sequence is CASSQIAASSYEQYF. The CDR3 DNA sequence: TGCGCCAGCAGCCAAATAGCGGCAAGCTCCTACGAGCAGTACTTC.

This clonotype was counted a few times. The chain uses TRBV25-1 and TRBJ2-1, with 11 bases that match TRBD2. CDR1 MGHDK and CDR2 SYGVNS come from the germline V gene. The CDR3 is 18 amino acids. V lost 8 bases, J lost 0 bases, and 12 bases stayed unmatched. The CDR3 nucleotides read TGTGCCAGCGAAGGCCTGGCTAGCGGGAGGAGCTCCTACAATGAGCAGTTCTTC. It yields the protein CASEGLASGRSSYNEQFF.

This clonotype has a handful of counts. This rearrangement joins TRBV7-2 to TRBJ2-5; TRBD2 agrees at 11 bases. The CDR3 covers 16 residues. The ends lost 6 bases at V and 1 base at J; junction bases unmatched: 7. The germline CDR1 and CDR2 sequences are SGHTA and FQGNSA. CDR3 in DNA: TGTGCCAGCAGTTTCACTAGCGGGGGTTTCCAAGAGACCCAGTACTTC. Translated: CASSFTSGGFQETQYF. The full variable domain, its missing parts supplied by reference TRBV7-2 and TRBJ2-5, is GAGVSQSPSNKVTEKGKDVELRCDPISGHTALYWYRQSLGQGLEFLIYFQGNSAPDKSGLPSDRFSAERTGGSVSTLTIQRTQQEDSAVYLCASSFTSGGFQETQYFGPGTRLLVL.

Ten or more counts support this clonotype. V usage is TRBV5-1 and J usage is TRBJ1-6, with 7 bases matching TRBD1. The CDR3 is made up of 15 amino acids. After removal of 4 bases from V and 5 bases from J, the junction contained 6 bases not matched to a gene. Germline CDR1 is SGHRS and CDR2 is YFSETQ. The CDR3 loop is CASSRTGPHNSPLHF. The CDR3 nucleotides read TGCGCCAGCAGCCGGACAGGACCACATAATTCACCCCTCCACTTT.

This clonotype showed up just a few times. This chain connects TRBV7-2 to TRBJ2-7; possible D gene TRBD2, 5 bases. Germline V CDR1 and CDR2: SGHTA, FQGNSA. The germline V and J ends were trimmed by 1 base and 7 bases, with 17 bases remaining between them. This CDR3 contains 15 residues. The DNA of the CDR3 is TGTGCCAGCAGCTTAGATCATACACTTTCGGGAGAGCAGTACTTC. This codes for CASSLDHTLSGEQYF.

This clonotype was observed many times. The chain joins TRBV4-1 to TRBJ2-3; D is unclear. CDR3 length: 17 amino acids. The V gene lost 4 bases and the J gene lost 0 bases, with 17 bases spanning the gap. The V gene's germline CDR1 is MGHRA and CDR2 YSYEKL. DNA for the CDR3: TGCGCCAGCAGCCGGACCCCCACAGAGACTAGCACAGATACGCAGTATTTT. Amino acid sequence: CASSRTPTETSTDTQYF.

The V and J genes are TRBV24-1 and TRBJ1-1, with TRBD1 as a possible D gene (5 bases). Trimming shortened V by 3 bases and J by 6 bases, and 13 bases separated the two germline ends. Germline CDR1 is KGHDR and CDR2 is SFDVKD. This CDR3 is built from 14 residues. The CDR3 loop is CATSDPKLGPEAFF. The CDR3 DNA follows: TGTGCCACCAGTGATCCGAAGTTGGGGCCTGAAGCTTTCTTT.

This clonotype showed up many times. The chain couples TRBV6-4 to TRBJ2-3, with 7 bases that match TRBD2. Germline CDR1 MRHNA, CDR2 SNTAGT. The CDR3 runs to 14 residues. V was pared by 4 bases and J by 1 base, with 2 bases of the junction left unmatched. CDR3 DNA sequence: TGTGCCAGCAGTGGGAGCGGGGGCACAGATACGCAGTATTTT. Its protein is CASSGSGGTDTQYF.

CDR3 sequence reads: CASRGGYGYTF. CDR3 nucleotides: TGTGCCAGCAGAGGCGGCTATGGCTACACCTTC. This chain links TRBV9 with TRBJ1-2; no clear D. The V end was cut by 5 bases, the J end by 4 bases, with 6 bases between. The CDR3 sequence is 11 residues long. In germline, CDR1 is SGDLS, CDR2 YYNGEE.

This clonotype has a handful of counts. The rearrangement joins TRBV5-1 to TRBJ2-3; 8 positions match TRBD1. Germline trimming cut 5 bases from V and 4 bases from J; bases unmatched to any gene: 9. There are 15 residues in the CDR3. Germline CDR1 and CDR2: SGHRS and YFSETQ. Here the CDR3 reads CASSRGQGIADTQYF. As DNA, the CDR3 is TGCGCCAGCAGTCGTGGACAGGGTATCGCAGATACGCAGTATTTT.

The table lists this clonotype with many counts. The V and J genes are TRBV11-2 and TRBJ2-1; no clear D gene. The CDR3 is made up of 16 amino acids. Germline lookup yields CDR1 SGHAT and CDR2 FQNNGV. The V end was cut by 2 bases, the J end by 4 bases, with 15 bases between. The DNA for the CDR3 is TGTGCCAGCAGCTTAATCGTAACCCCGCCTTACAATGAGCAGTTCTTC. Protein: CASSLIVTPPYNEQFF.

J is TRBJ2-1 and V is TRBV19; D is possibly TRBD1 or TRBD2 (5 bases each). V dropped 5 bases and J dropped 6 bases, with 14 bases sitting between them. Germline CDR1 is LNHDA and CDR2 is SQIVND (reference sequence). The CDR3 is made up of 14 amino acids. The CDR3 DNA reads as TGTGCCAGTAGTTTCCTCCCGGGACCCAATGAGCAGTTCTTC. This translates into CASSFLPGPNEQFF.

This clonotype was seen at least ten times. The chain joins TRBV25-1 to TRBJ1-2, with a weak D call TRBD1 (5 bases). V shed 3 bases and J shed 1 base, with 15 bases lying between them. The CDR3 spans 16 residues. Germline CDR1 reads MGHDK; CDR2 reads SYGVNS. The CDR3 coding sequence is TGTGCCAGCAGTGAGGTTACCCCGACAGATAACTATGGCTACACCTTC. Residues: CASSEVTPTDNYGYTF.

The gene calls are TRBV28 and TRBJ1-6, with a weak D call TRBD1 (5 bases). Trimming removed 4 bases from V and 5 bases from J, with 12 bases in between. Germline CDR1 is MDHEN and CDR2 is SYDVKM. The CDR3 covers 15 residues. This CDR3 is CASSSRVGNNSPLHF. The CDR3 DNA is TGTGCCAGCAGTTCCAGGGTGGGGAATAATTCACCCCTCCACTTT.

This clonotype occurred a few times. This sequence joins TRBV5-6 and TRBJ1-5, with D unclear. Germline-derived CDR1 and CDR2 are SGHDT and YYEEEE. V lost 4 bases and J lost 8, with 10 bases in between. This CDR3 region has 12 residues. The CDR3 nucleotides read TGTGCCAGCAGCCTCGGTCTAGAGCCCCAGCATTTT. Protein sequence: CASSLGLEPQHF.

This clonotype was counted only a few times. The rearrangement links TRBV27 to TRBJ2-5, with D tentatively TRBD2 (6 bases). The CDR3 contains 14 residues. Between the trimmed V and J ends, which lost 8 bases and 4 bases, there was a span of 17 bases. CDR1 is MNHEY and CDR2 is SMNVEV in the germline V gene (reference sequence). CDR3 sequence (DNA): TGTGCCAGCTCCTCCTCCCAGGGAGGAGAGACCCAGTACTTC. It yields the protein CASSSSQGGETQYF.

This clonotype was counted only a few times. CDR3 residues: CASSVDSGIYAGELFF. The CDR3 bases are TGTGCCAGCAGCGTAGATAGCGGGATATACGCCGGGGAGCTGTTTTTT. The V call is TRBV9, the J call TRBJ2-2, with 8 nucleotides matching TRBD2. The germline gives CDR1 SGDLS, CDR2 YYNGEE. The CDR3 spans 16 residues. The J segment lost 6 bases and the V segment lost 0 bases, leaving 7 bases of the junction unmatched.

The chain uses TRBV29-1 and TRBJ2-5, with 7 positions matching TRBD2. Germline V gene lookup returns CDR1 SQVTM and CDR2 ANQGSEA. Trimming cost V 4 bases and J 5 bases; bases outside gene matches: 7. CDR3 length: 13 residues. The CDR3 region has the DNA TGCAGCGTTGGGGGGGGATCGATGGAGACCCAGTACTTC. Its translation is CSVGGGSMETQYF.

The genes are TRBV13 and TRBJ2-7; tentatively, D is TRBD1 (6 bases). Germline V lookup: CDR1 PRHDT, CDR2 FYEKMQ (reference sequence). V lost 6 bases, J lost 1 base, and 13 bases lay in between. The CDR3 runs 14 residues. DNA of the CDR3: TGTGCCAGCAGTAAAACGCAGGGGTCCTACGAGCAGTACTTC. It is translated as CASSKTQGSYEQYF.

This clonotype has just a few counts. The V call is TRBV4-1, the J call TRBJ2-5; 7 nucleotides agree with TRBD2. Germline loops: CDR1 MGHRA, CDR2 YSYEKL. The CDR3 loop spans 18 amino acids. The trim removed 1 base at V and 5 bases at J, leaving 16 bases unmatched. The CDR3, as DNA: TGCGCCAGCAGCCAAGTACATTCGGGGGAGGGCCTGGTGGAGACCCAGTACTTC. Amino acids: CASSQVHSGEGLVETQYF.